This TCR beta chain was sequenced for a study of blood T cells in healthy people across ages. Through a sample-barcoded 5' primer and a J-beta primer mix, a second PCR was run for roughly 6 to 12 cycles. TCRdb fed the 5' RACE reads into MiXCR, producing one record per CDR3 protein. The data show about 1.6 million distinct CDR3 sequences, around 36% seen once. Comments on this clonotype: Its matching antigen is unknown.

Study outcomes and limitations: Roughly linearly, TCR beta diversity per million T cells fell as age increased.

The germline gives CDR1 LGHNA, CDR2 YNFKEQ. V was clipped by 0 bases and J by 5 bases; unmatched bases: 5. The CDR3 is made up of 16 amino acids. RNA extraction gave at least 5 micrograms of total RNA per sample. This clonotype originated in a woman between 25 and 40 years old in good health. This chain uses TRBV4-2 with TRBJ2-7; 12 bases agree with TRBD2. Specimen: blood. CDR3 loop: CASSQDLAGGQHEQYF. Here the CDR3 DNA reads TGTGCCAGCAGCCAAGACCTAGCGGGAGGGCAACACGAGCAGTACTTC.